The sequence of this TCR beta chain was determined in a study of Graves' ophthalmopathy and Graves' hyperthyroidism. V was cut by 5 bases and J by 0 bases, with 17 bases left in between. The CDR3 has 17 residues. Germline loops: CDR1 SGHAT, CDR2 FQNNGV. Calling hyperthyroidism stable required that no ophthalmopathy show up within 18 months of follow-up. Exclusion criteria comprised other autoimmune diseases, uncontrolled infections, pregnancy or lactation in patients. TCR beta CDR3 amplification used RNA transcripts. The first-round RT-PCR employed HTBI primers together with the Qiagen OneStep RT-PCR kit. A multiplex PCR was then performed as the second round. A single record per CDR3 protein comes from TCRdb applying MiXCR to the multiplex PCR reads. The sample holds 350,000 to 450,000 distinct CDR3 sequences, more than 20% seen once.

The sequenced sample was peripheral blood. This TCR was recovered from a woman younger than 30 with stable Graves' hyperthyroidism. The chain employs TRBV11-2 and TRBJ1-5; D may be TRBD1 (6 bases). CDR3 in amino acids: CASSPGTSFYSNQPQHF. The CDR3 DNA reads TGTGCCAGCAGCCCCGGGACAAGTTTTTATAGCAATCAGCCCCAGCATTTT.